Presented here are 30 T cell receptor beta chains from one specimen sequenced in a study of shared clonotypes between healthy human individuals. TCRdb's copy holds only in-frame clones and misses some; the assay was immunoSEQ multiplex PCR. The sample has about 1,500,000 clones; around 97% are singletons. The sequenced material came from naive CD4+ T cells sorted from blood. The sample's subset: CD45RA+ positively selected. These receptors all stem from a man aged 25-45 years in good health.

Note on this clone: The junction does not match germline at one end; this may be a read error. The chain joins TRBV6-1 to TRBJ1-3, with TRBD1 matching 7 bases. The CDR3 contains 17 residues. Germline loops: CDR1 MNHNS, CDR2 SASEGT. CDR3 amino acids: CASREDPGQSSGNTIYF. The CDR3 region has the DNA TGTGCCAGCAGAGAAGATCCGGGACAGAGCTCTGGAAACACCATATATTTT.

The V gene is TRBV27, the J gene TRBJ2-7; 9 bases match TRBD2. The CDR3 sequence is 18 residues long. The junction had 17 bases not matched to a gene; V was cut back by 4 bases and J by 4 bases. The germline V gene encodes CDR1 MNHEY and CDR2 SMNVEV (reference sequence). CDR3 in DNA: TGTGCCAGCAGTTATCGGTCCGGCGGGAGGGCCCTCAAATACGAGCAGTACTTC. Protein: CASSYRSGGRALKYEQYF.

The gene calls are TRBV19 and TRBJ2-6; the D gene could be TRBD1 or TRBD2 (5 bases each). This CDR3 comprises 16 residues. Trimming took off 4 bases at V and 2 bases at J, with 12 bases between the two ends. CDR1 is LNHDA and CDR2 is SQIVND in the germline V gene (reference sequence). The CDR3 nucleotides read TGTGCCAGTAGTAGAGAGGGGATACCTGGGGCCAACGTCCTGACTTTC. Residues: CASSREGIPGANVLTF.

The CDR3 DNA reads TGTGCCAGCAGCCCTCAGACAGCTTCCTACGAGCAGTACTTC. Its protein is CASSPQTASYEQYF. This chain links TRBV7-2 with TRBJ2-7; tentatively, D is TRBD1 (5 bases). CDR3 length: 14 amino acids. Trimming left V 5 bases short and J 1 base short, with 12 bases between. The germline V gene has CDR1 SGHTA and CDR2 FQGNSA.

This clone was counted once. Compared with germline, one end of the junction differs, possibly owing to a read error. V usage is TRBV5-1 and J usage is TRBJ2-3; a weak D match, TRBD1 (6 bases). The CDR3 runs to 15 residues. Germline V gene lookup returns CDR1 SGHRS and CDR2 YFSETQ. The CDR3 here is CASSPRGSNTDTQYF. CDR3 nucleotide sequence: TGCGCCAGCAGCCCCAGGGGCAGCAACACAGATACGCAATATTTT.

J is TRBJ1-3 and V is TRBV6-1; D is ambiguous. The V end lost 1 base, the J end lost 4 bases, and 5 bases lay between the germline ends. Germline V gene sequence: CDR1 MNHNS, CDR2 SASEGT. The CDR3 totals 13 residues. The CDR3 region is CASSEGPGNTIYF. In DNA form, the CDR3 reads TGTGCCAGCAGTGAAGGTCCGGGAAACACCATATATTTT.

The chain employs TRBV10-1 and TRBJ2-1, with 12 bases matching TRBD2. Trimming removed 2 bases from V and 5 bases from J; junction bases left unmatched: 7. The germline V gene has CDR1 WNHNN and CDR2 SYGVQD (reference sequence). CDR3 length equals 17 residues. CDR3 residues: CASSEGLAGPSDNEQFF. The DNA of the CDR3 is TGCGCCAGCAGTGAGGGACTAGCGGGACCCTCAGACAATGAGCAGTTCTTC.

CDR3 protein: CASSGQGTHNEQFF. CDR3 DNA: TGTGCCAGCAGCGGACAGGGTACCCACAATGAGCAGTTCTTC. This sequence joins TRBV6-6 and TRBJ2-1; TRBD1 agrees at 8 bases. V shed 6 bases, J shed 5 bases, and the junction held 6 bases outside the gene matches. This CDR3 spans 14 amino acids. The V gene's germline CDR1 is MNHNY and CDR2 SVGAGI (reference sequence).

The chain combines TRBV7-8 with TRBJ2-5, with TRBD2 matching 8 bases. The CDR3 has 15 amino acids. With V trimmed by 0 bases and J by 7 bases, 7 bases remained unmatched. Germline V gene lookup returns CDR1 SGHVS and CDR2 FQNEAQ. The CDR3 loop reads CASSLAGQAGGTQYF. Written as DNA, the CDR3 is TGTGCCAGCAGCTTAGCGGGGCAGGCGGGAGGGACCCAGTACTTC.

The chain joins TRBV5-4 to TRBJ2-7, with 7 nucleotides matching TRBD2. The germline CDR1 and CDR2 sequences are SGHNT and YYREEE (reference sequence). This CDR3 region has 15 residues. Losses at the gene ends were 2 bases for V and 4 bases for J; bases not matched to a gene: 9. This chain's CDR3 is CASSFFKRGIYEQYF. As DNA, the CDR3 is TGTGCCAGCAGCTTTTTCAAGCGGGGAATTTACGAGCAGTACTTC. The full variable domain, with the rest looked up from reference TRBV5-4 and TRBJ2-7, is ETGVTQSPTHLIKTRGQQVTLRCSSQSGHNTVSWYQQALGQGPQFIFQYYREEENGRGNFPPRFSGLQFPNYSSELNVNALELDDSALYLCASSFFKRGIYEQYFGPGTRLTVT.

In the case of this clone: Likely a read error: the CDR3 ends without its conserved phenylalanine or tryptophan. Because the CDR3's place on the DNA is in doubt, the DNA is left out and the CDR3 is given as listed by TCRdb. The rearrangement links TRBV18 to TRBJ2-7. The CDR3 length is 11 residues, termini included. Germline V gives CDR1 KGHSH, CDR2 LQKENI. The CDR3 region is CASSPRRGSLC.

The V gene is TRBV19, the J gene TRBJ2-7; D possibly corresponds to TRBD2 (6 bases). V lost 4 bases to trimming and J lost 2 bases, with 18 bases between them. The CDR3 loop spans 16 amino acids. Germline-derived CDR1 and CDR2 are LNHDA and SQIVND (reference sequence). The chain's CDR3 is CASSSGVGDSAYEQYF. As DNA, the CDR3 is TGTGCCAGTAGTAGCGGGGTGGGGGACTCCGCCTACGAGCAGTACTTC.

The rearrangement uses TRBV28 and TRBJ2-3, with TRBD1 identical over 7 bases. The CDR3 has 14 amino acids. The V gene's germline CDR1 is MDHEN and CDR2 SYDVKM. Trimming cost V 6 bases and J 4 bases; bases outside gene matches: 7. This CDR3 is CASSDRVVADTQYF. The CDR3 DNA reads as TGTGCCAGCAGCGACAGGGTGGTTGCAGATACGCAGTATTTT.

The chain combines TRBV12-5 with TRBJ2-7, with 7 bases that match TRBD1. CDR3 length equals 15 residues. V shed 6 bases and J 4 bases; nucleotides not matched to a gene: 12. Germline V gene lookup returns CDR1 LGHNT and CDR2 FRNRAP. CDR3 coding DNA: TGTGCTAGTGGCCACCGGGACAGCAGACCTTACGAGCAGTACTTC. It translates to CASGHRDSRPYEQYF.

This rearrangement joins TRBV28 to TRBJ2-5, with TRBD2 as a possible D gene (6 bases). Germline V gives CDR1 MDHEN, CDR2 SYDVKM. This CDR3 spans 14 amino acids. V gave up 4 bases and J gave up 5 bases, with 14 bases separating them. CDR3 sequence: CASSSGTLIETQYF. CDR3 nucleotide sequence: TGTGCCAGCAGTTCCGGGACTTTAATTGAGACCCAGTACTTC.

V and J are TRBV7-2 and TRBJ2-1; 12 nucleotides line up with TRBD2. Unmatched junction bases numbered 4, after V lost 1 base and J lost 0 bases. The germline V gene encodes CDR1 SGHTA and CDR2 FQGNSA. This CDR3 spans 18 amino acids. The CDR3 reads CASSLGLAGGSSYNEQFF. In nucleotides, the CDR3 is TGTGCCAGCAGCTTAGGTCTAGCGGGAGGGAGCTCCTACAATGAGCAGTTCTTC. Looking up the rest from reference TRBV7-2 and TRBJ2-1 gives the full variable domain: GAGVSQSPSNKVTEKGKDVELRCDPISGHTALYWYRQSLGQGLEFLIYFQGNSAPDKSGLPSDRFSAERTGGSVSTLTIQRTQQEDSAVYLCASSLGLAGGSSYNEQFFGPGTRLTVL.

The chain employs TRBV5-1 and TRBJ1-4; a possible D gene is TRBD1 (5 bases). Deletions cut 4 bases from V and 7 bases from J, with 20 bases between. CDR1 and CDR2 from the germline V gene are SGHRS and YFSETQ. The CDR3 is 16 residues long. Here the CDR3 reads CASSGRDPNPFEKLFF. The CDR3 region has the DNA TGCGCCAGCAGCGGCCGGGACCCCAACCCTTTTGAAAAACTGTTTTTT.

The chain carries TRBV2 and TRBJ1-1; D is undetermined. V shed 1 base and J shed 1 base, with 4 bases lying between them. Germline assignment: CDR1 SNHLY and CDR2 FYNNEI. The CDR3 is 13 residues long. This chain's CDR3 is CASSEVQNTEAFF. CDR3 sequence (DNA): TGTGCCAGCAGTGAAGTGCAGAACACTGAAGCTTTCTTT.

The chain has TRBV5-1 and TRBJ2-3; TRBD2 agrees at 7 bases. J was trimmed by 5 bases and V by 4 bases; bases with no gene match: 16. This CDR3 has 17 amino acids. The V gene's germline CDR1 is SGHRS and CDR2 YFSETQ. CDR3 DNA sequence: TGCGCCAGCAGCAACCTAGCGGAAGCCCTATTTGGAGATACGCAGTATTTT. Translated, it gives CASSNLAEALFGDTQYF. Full variable domain (rest looked up from reference TRBV5-1 and TRBJ2-3): KAGVTQTPRYLIKTRGQQVTLSCSPISGHRSVSWYQQTPGQGLQFLFEYFSETQRNKGNFPGRFSGRQFSNSRSEMNVSTLELGDSALYLCASSNLAEALFGDTQYFGPGTRLTVL.

This sequence joins TRBV7-9 and TRBJ2-1; maybe TRBD2 (5 bases). The CDR3 covers 12 residues. Germline V gives CDR1 SEHNR, CDR2 FQNEAQ (reference sequence). Trimming removed 5 bases from V and 10 bases from J, with 12 bases in between. CDR3 region: CASSLRPGEQFF. The DNA for the CDR3 is TGTGCCAGCAGCCTCCGACCGGGGGAGCAGTTCTTC.

The chain links TRBV2 to TRBJ2-5; D might be TRBD1 (5 bases). The CDR3 consists of 13 residues. The germline V gene encodes CDR1 SNHLY and CDR2 FYNNEI. V was pared by 6 bases and J by 0 bases, with 8 bases between. The chain's CDR3 is CASSREDQETQYF. The CDR3 DNA reads as TGTGCCAGCAGCAGGGAAGACCAAGAGACCCAGTACTTC.

This chain's CDR3 is CASSPRVGNTIYF. The DNA for the CDR3 is TGTGCCAGCAGTCCCAGGGTCGGAAACACCATATATTTT. The chain carries TRBV6-5 and TRBJ1-3; TRBD1 is a possible D gene (5 bases). Trimming removed 5 bases from V and 4 bases from J, with 9 bases in between. The CDR3 length is 13 residues. The germline V gene has CDR1 MNHEY and CDR2 SVGAGI.

For this clone: The same CDR3 can be traced to other DNA sequences in this sample. The chain joins TRBV5-4 to TRBJ2-7, with D possibly matching TRBD2 (6 bases). Between the trimmed V and J ends, which lost 4 bases and 7 bases, there was a span of 9 bases. The CDR3 contains 11 residues. Germline-derived CDR1 and CDR2 are SGHNT and YYREEE (reference sequence). The CDR3 DNA follows: TGTGCCAGCAGCAGTCGGGGGGAGCAGTACTTC. It translates to CASSSRGEQYF.

The J gene is TRBJ2-1, the V gene TRBV28; 8 nucleotides line up with TRBD2. The CDR3 is 16 residues long. Germline V lookup: CDR1 MDHEN, CDR2 SYDVKM. After removal of 5 bases from V and 7 bases from J, the junction contained 13 bases not matched to a gene. CDR3 sequence: CASSTRASGSRNEQFF. The CDR3 nucleotides read TGTGCCAGCAGTACCCGTGCGAGCGGGAGTCGGAATGAGCAGTTCTTC.

This clone was found once. The chain joins TRBV25-1 to TRBJ1-1; D gene unclear. Germline loops: CDR1 MGHDK, CDR2 SYGVNS. CDR3 length equals 13 residues. Between the trimmed V and J ends, which lost 3 bases and 3 bases, there was a span of 8 bases. CDR3 nucleotides: TGTGCCAGCAGTGATCAAGCTGACACTGAAGCTTTCTTT. This sequence encodes CASSDQADTEAFF. The variable domain in full, with the rest retrieved from reference TRBV25-1 and TRBJ1-1, is EADIYQTPRYLVIGTGKKITLECSQTMGHDKMYWYQQDPGMELHLIHYSYGVNSTEKGDLSSESTVSRIRTEHFPLTLESARPSHTSQYLCASSDQADTEAFFGQGTRLTVV.

The rearrangement links TRBV4-1 to TRBJ2-5; no reliable D call. V dropped 0 bases and J dropped 4 bases, with 12 bases sitting between them. CDR3 length: 15 residues. CDR1 MGHRA and CDR2 YSYEKL come from the germline V gene. The CDR3 nucleotides are TGCGCCAGCAGCCAAGAGTCCCTAGTGGGAGAGACCCAGTACTTC. The encoded protein is CASSQESLVGETQYF.

The chain is built from TRBV7-9 and TRBJ2-6; D not resolved. V was pared by 1 base and J by 0 bases, with 4 bases between. The CDR3 spans 15 residues. The germline V gene encodes CDR1 SEHNR and CDR2 FQNEAQ (reference sequence). The CDR3: CASSLDGSGANVLTF. The CDR3 DNA follows: TGTGCCAGCAGCTTAGACGGCTCTGGGGCCAACGTCCTGACTTTC.

The chain joins TRBV5-4 to TRBJ2-1; 13 bases align to TRBD2. Trimming took 5 bases from V and 7 from J; bases not matched to a gene: 15. In germline, CDR1 is SGHNT, CDR2 YYREEE (reference sequence). The CDR3 is made up of 18 amino acids. Written as DNA, the CDR3 is TGTGCCAGCAGTGGGACTAGCGGGAAAATGGAGCAGCAGAATGAGCAGTTCTTC. Translating it yields CASSGTSGKMEQQNEQFF.

A remark on this clone: Other DNA sequences from this sample encode an identical CDR3 as well. Here the CDR3 DNA reads TGCGCCAGCAGCTTGGGAGGGGGGTCTAGCACAGATACGCAGTATTTT. Its protein is CASSLGGGSSTDTQYF. The chain joins TRBV5-1 to TRBJ2-3; D might be TRBD1 or TRBD2, each matching 6 bases. With 0 bases removed from V and 0 bases from J, the gap between germline ends came to 11 bases. This CDR3 has 16 amino acids. CDR1 and CDR2 (germline): SGHRS, YFSETQ.

Notes on this clone: The sample carries other DNA sequences with the same CDR3. The chain couples TRBV28 to TRBJ2-1; no reliable D call. V lost 3 bases, J lost 6 bases, and 3 bases lay in between. The CDR3 spans 11 residues. The germline V gene has CDR1 MDHEN and CDR2 SYDVKM. CDR3 DNA: TGTGCCAGCAGTTTTTTCAATGAGCAGTTCTTC. Protein product: CASSFFNEQFF.